This T cell receptor (beta chain) was recorded in a study of CD8 T cells in Susac syndrome. General observations from the study: The study admitted that it had a relatively small number of individuals in its TCR sequencing and HLA analysis.

Remarks on this clonotype: Its specificity is unknown.

Sequencing of TCR beta was performed on blood CD8+ and CD4+ T cells. Negative isolation was applied to CD8+ and CD4+ T cells, and FACS enrichment was applied to TEMRA cells. Reverse transcription of roughly 0.45 to 1 ug RNA was carried out with random hexamers. The method of amplification for TCR beta CDR3 was immunoSEQ multiplex PCR, covering 54 Vbeta and 13 Jbeta. TCRdb re-called the immunoSEQ multiplex PCR reads through MiXCR, storing one row per CDR3 protein. The table lists tens of thousands of distinct CDR3 sequences, 80% to 95% of them singletons. The receptor's source is a human donor in good health. The sequenced sample consisted of CD8+ T cells from PBMCs.

The CDR3 sequence is CASSHSGPDRVVEQFF. The CDR3 DNA reads as TGCGCCAGCAGCCACTCCGGGCCCGATCGTGTTGTTGAGCAGTTCTTC. The gene calls are TRBV4-1 and TRBJ2-1, with D unresolved. Germline V gene sequence: CDR1 MGHRA, CDR2 YSYEKL. This CDR3 is built from 16 residues. Trimming left V 3 bases short and J 9 bases short, with 21 bases between.